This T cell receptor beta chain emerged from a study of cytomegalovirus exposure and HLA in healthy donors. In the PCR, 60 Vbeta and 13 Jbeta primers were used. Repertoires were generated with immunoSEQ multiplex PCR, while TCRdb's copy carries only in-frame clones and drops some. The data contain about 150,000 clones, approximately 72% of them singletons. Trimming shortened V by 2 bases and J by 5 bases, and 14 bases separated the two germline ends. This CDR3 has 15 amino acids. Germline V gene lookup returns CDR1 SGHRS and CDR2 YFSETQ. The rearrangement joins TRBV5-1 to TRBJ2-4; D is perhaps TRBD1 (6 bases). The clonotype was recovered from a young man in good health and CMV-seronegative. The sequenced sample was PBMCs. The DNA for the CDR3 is TGCGCCAGCAGCTTAAATTCAGGGGCCCAAAACATTCAGTACTTC. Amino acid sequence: CASSLNSGAQNIQYF.